The TCR beta chain under discussion was sequenced for a study of glioma-infiltrating T cells. Study-level findings and limits: Non-neoplastic patients had below-expected tissue-blood divergence, while all gliomas exceeded expectation.

The germline V gene has CDR1 MGHRA and CDR2 YSYEKL. V trimming: 0 bases; J trimming: 0 bases; junction bases outside the gene matches: 3. The CDR3 covers 16 residues. Concerning this clonotype itself: Its target is unknown.

TCR alpha and beta CDR3 regions were amplified from RNA using iRepertoire nested multiplex PCR. One-step reverse transcription and amplification started from approximately 100-400 ng of tissue mRNA or PBMC total RNA. MiXCR, run by TCRdb on the multiplex PCR reads, gives a single entry per CDR3 protein. The sample comprises under 150,000 distinct CDR3 sequences, 35% to 50% of which are singletons, and around a fifth rests with the top ten. The clonotype was recovered from a human donor with low-grade glioma or glioblastoma, undergoing nonglioma brain surgery, or in good health (not recorded which). Sequences were obtained from glioma tissue, nonneoplastic brain tissue, or PBMCs (not recorded which). The chain combines TRBV4-1 with TRBJ2-3; 7 bases are a match to TRBD2. The CDR3 nucleotides are TGCGCCAGCAGCCAAGATACGGGAGGAAGCACAGATACGCAGTATTTT. It translates to CASSQDTGGSTDTQYF.